The clone carrying this TCR beta chain was counted between two and nine times. Clones were sequenced by immunoSEQ multiplex PCR, and TCRdb holds only the in-frame ones, with some missing. Among 56,000 or so clones listed, 75% to 90% were seen once. CDR1 is SNHLY and CDR2 is FYNNEI in the germline V gene. The ends lost 4 bases at V and 7 bases at J; junction bases unmatched: 4. This CDR3 has 14 residues. The sample originates from a study of T cell changes during pregnancy in multiple sclerosis. This sequence was found in a female donor with multiple sclerosis, enrolled in a pregnancy study. The V gene is TRBV2, the J gene TRBJ1-6; the match to TRBD1 covers 7 bases. The material sequenced was peripheral blood, taken after pregnancy. The CDR3 DNA reads TGTGCCAGCAGTGTTTACAGGGGAAATTCACCCCTCCACTTT. Protein sequence: CASSVYRGNSPLHF.